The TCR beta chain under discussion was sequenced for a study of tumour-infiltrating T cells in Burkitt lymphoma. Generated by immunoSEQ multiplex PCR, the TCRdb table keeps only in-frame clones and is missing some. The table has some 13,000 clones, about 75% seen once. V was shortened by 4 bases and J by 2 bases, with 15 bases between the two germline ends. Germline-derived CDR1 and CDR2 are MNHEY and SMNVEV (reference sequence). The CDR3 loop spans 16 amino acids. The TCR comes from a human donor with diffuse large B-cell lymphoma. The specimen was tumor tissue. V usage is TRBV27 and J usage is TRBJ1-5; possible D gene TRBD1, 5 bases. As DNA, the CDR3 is TGTGCCAGCAGTTCCCTGAGCGGACAAGGCAATCAGCCCCAGCATTTT. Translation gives CASSSLSGQGNQPQHF.